This T cell receptor beta chain is from a study of shared clonotypes between healthy human individuals. The study's findings and limits: Incompleteness in sorted-subset sequencing, despite large depth, was shown by rarefaction. Some naive CD4 clonotypes, roughly 4.5%, turned up in common across a few donors.

A word on this clone: Its antigen remains unknown.

Terminally differentiated effector memory CD45RA+ cells were excluded from the naive CD8 cells, which were CD45RO-negative and positively selected for CCR7. Assay: immunoSEQ multiplex PCR; the TCRdb copy retains only in-frame clones and omits some. The data contain approximately 1.9 million clones, just over 90% of them singletons. This TCR was sampled from a young man in good health. Some clones in this sample may be carry-over from other donors' samples. Source material: naive CD8+ T cells from PBMCs.

The DNA for the CDR3 is TGTGCCAGCAGCCAAGGAAAGGCGGGAGGCTACGAGCAGTACTTC. It translates to CASSQGKAGGYEQYF. The chain couples TRBV4-2 to TRBJ2-5; the match to TRBD2 covers 8 bases. The J call may be faulty, since TRBJ2-7 better matches the DNA end. CDR1 is LGHNA and CDR2 is YNFKEQ in the germline V gene. The CDR3 covers 15 residues.